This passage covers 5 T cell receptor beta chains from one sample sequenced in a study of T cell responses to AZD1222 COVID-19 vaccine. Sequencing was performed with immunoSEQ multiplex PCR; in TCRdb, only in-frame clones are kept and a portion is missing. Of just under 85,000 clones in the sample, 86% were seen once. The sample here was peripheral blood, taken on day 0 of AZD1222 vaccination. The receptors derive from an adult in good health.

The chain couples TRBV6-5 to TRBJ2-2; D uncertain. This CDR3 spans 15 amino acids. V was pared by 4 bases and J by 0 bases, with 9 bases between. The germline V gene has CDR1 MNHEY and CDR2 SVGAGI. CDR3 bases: TGTGCCAGCAGTTTGGGTGCCACGAACACCGGGGAGCTGTTTTTT. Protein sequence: CASSLGATNTGELFF.

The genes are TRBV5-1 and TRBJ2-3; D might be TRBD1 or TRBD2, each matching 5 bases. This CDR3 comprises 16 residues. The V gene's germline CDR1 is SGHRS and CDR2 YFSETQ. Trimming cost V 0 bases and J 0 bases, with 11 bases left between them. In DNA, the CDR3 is TGCGCCAGCAGCTTGGAAGGGGACCCGAGCACAGATACGCAGTATTTT. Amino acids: CASSLEGDPSTDTQYF.

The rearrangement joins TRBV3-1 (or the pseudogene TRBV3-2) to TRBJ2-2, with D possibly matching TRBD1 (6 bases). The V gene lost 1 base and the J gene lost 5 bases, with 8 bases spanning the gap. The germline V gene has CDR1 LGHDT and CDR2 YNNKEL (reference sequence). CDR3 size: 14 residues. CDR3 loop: CASSQGRGTGELFF. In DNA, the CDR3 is TGTGCCAGCAGCCAAGGAAGGGGGACCGGGGAGCTGTTTTTT.

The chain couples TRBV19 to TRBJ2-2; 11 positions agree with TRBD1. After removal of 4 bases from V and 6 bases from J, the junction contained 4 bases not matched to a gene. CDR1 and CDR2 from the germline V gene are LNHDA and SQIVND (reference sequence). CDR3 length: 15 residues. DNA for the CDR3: TGTGCCAGTAGTACCTCGGGACAGGGGGCCGGGGAGCTGTTTTTT. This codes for CASSTSGQGAGELFF.

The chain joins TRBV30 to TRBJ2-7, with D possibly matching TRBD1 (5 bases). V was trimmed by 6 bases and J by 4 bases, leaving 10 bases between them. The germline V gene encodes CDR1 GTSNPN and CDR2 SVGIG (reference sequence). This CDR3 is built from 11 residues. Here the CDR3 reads CACAGIYEQYF. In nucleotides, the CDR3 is TGTGCCTGCGCAGGGATTTACGAGCAGTACTTC. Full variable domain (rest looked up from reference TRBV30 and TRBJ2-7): SQTIHQWPATLVQPVGSPLSLECTVEGTSNPNLYWYRQAAGRGLQLLFYSVGIGQISSEVPQNLSASRPQDRQFILSSKKLLLSDSGFYLCACAGIYEQYFGPGTRLTVT.